The rows below give T cell receptor beta chains drawn from one sample of a study of T cell changes during pregnancy in multiple sclerosis. Generated by immunoSEQ multiplex PCR, the TCRdb table keeps only in-frame clones and is missing some. Of fewer than 45,000 clones listed, roughly nine tenths are singletons. The source was CD4+ T cells from peripheral blood mononuclear cells, collected in the first trimester of pregnancy. These receptors all come from a female donor with multiple sclerosis, enrolled in a pregnancy study. The CDR3 runs from the conserved cysteine through the conserved F or W. Each record gives: D gene, J gene, V gene, CDR3 length, CDR3 protein. The D gene is left open where the match is weak.

D: TRBD1; J: TRBJ2-5; V: TRBV5-1; length: 14; CDR3: CASSIGTGSETQYF
D: NA; J: TRBJ2-1; V: TRBV7-9; length: 14; CDR3: CASSLGPAPVEQFF
D: NA; J: TRBJ1-3; V: TRBV28; length: 14; CDR3: CASSLGGGGNTIYF
D: NA; J: TRBJ2-7; V: TRBV28; length: 12; CDR3: CASQPRLSEQYF
D: NA; J: TRBJ2-1; V: TRBV5-1; length: 16; CDR3: CASSHGLLSSYNEQFF
D: NA; J: TRBJ1-1; V: TRBV10-1; length: 13; CDR3: CASSDSGVYEAFF
D: NA; J: TRBJ2-1; V: TRBV9; length: 14; CDR3: CASSVTPTSHEQFF
D: TRBD1; J: TRBJ2-7; V: TRBV4-2; length: 13; CDR3: CASSLDRGEGQYF
D: TRBD2; J: TRBJ2-3; V: TRBV6-1; length: 15; CDR3: CASRGLAASTDTQYF
D: TRBD1; J: TRBJ2-7; V: TRBV19; length: 16; CDR3: CASTQRTGAAMGEQYF
D: NA; J: TRBJ2-1; V: TRBV27; length: 17; CDR3: CASSWGGRGSSYNEQFF
D: NA; J: TRBJ2-7; V: TRBV5-1; length: 18; CDR3: CASSLAGRGLRRSYEQYF
D: TRBD1; J: TRBJ1-2; V: TRBV9; length: 14; CDR3: CASSVEGTGDGYTF
D: NA; J: TRBJ2-7; V: TRBV11-2; length: 14; CDR3: CASRSLQNIHEQYF
D: TRBD1; J: TRBJ1-1; V: TRBV2; length: 14; CDR3: CAGSSRTGGTEAFF
D: TRBD1; J: TRBJ1-1; V: TRBV14; length: 13; CDR3: CASARNRGTEAFF
D: TRBD2; J: TRBJ2-2; V: TRBV10-3; length: 17; CDR3: CAISESTSGGITGELFF
D: NA; J: TRBJ1-2; V: TRBV4-2; length: 16; CDR3: CASSQDYRANNYGYTF
D: TRBD1; J: TRBJ2-3; V: TRBV29-1; length: 13; CDR3: CSAFDRVGDTQYF
D: NA; J: TRBJ2-7; V: TRBV7-2; length: 13; CDR3: CASSLDRFAEQYF
D: TRBD2; J: TRBJ2-3; V: TRBV7-2; length: 15; CDR3: CASSPRLAGGDTQYF
D: NA; J: TRBJ1-4; V: TRBV11-1; length: 15; CDR3: CASSWSGTTNEKLFF
D: NA; J: TRBJ1-3; V: TRBV6-5; length: 12; CDR3: CASFSGGDTIYF
D: NA; J: TRBJ1-2; V: TRBV5-5; length: 13; CDR3: CASSFEADYGYTF
D: NA; J: TRBJ2-1; V: TRBV11-3; length: 15; CDR3: CASSQGGVGVNEQFF
D: NA; J: TRBJ1-1; V: TRBV5-1; length: 15; CDR3: CASSRDDRMNTEAFF
D: TRBD1; J: TRBJ2-1; V: TRBV7-9; length: 16; CDR3: CASSLVRDRDYNEQFF
D: TRBD2; J: TRBJ2-2; V: TRBV7-7; length: 17; CDR3: CASSPGLAGVGAGELFF
D: NA; J: TRBJ2-1; V: TRBV19; length: 17; CDR3: CASSPKGHGSSYNEQFF
D: NA; J: TRBJ1-4; V: TRBV6-6; length: 15; CDR3: CASRAPGQDNEKLFF
D: TRBD1; J: TRBJ1-1; V: TRBV7-9; length: 15; CDR3: CASSIGQGARTEAFF
D: NA; J: TRBJ1-3; V: TRBV25-1; length: 13; CDR3: CASGQAAGNTIYF
D: TRBD1; J: TRBJ2-1; V: TRBV27; length: 14; CDR3: CASILQGQYNEQFF
D: NA; J: TRBJ2-2; V: TRBV6-4; length: 14; CDR3: CASSDSTYTGELFF
D: NA; J: TRBJ1-3; V: TRBV21-1; length: 17; CDR3: CASSKAFPRGSGNTIYF
D: NA; J: TRBJ1-3; V: TRBV30; length: 14; CDR3: CAWTDRTGVHTIYF
D: NA; J: TRBJ1-5; V: TRBV2; length: 14; CDR3: CASSEAVGSQPQHF
D: TRBD1; J: TRBJ1-3; V: TRBV5-4; length: 18; CDR3: CASSPGGPTDRTGNTIYF
D: TRBD1; J: TRBJ1-1; V: TRBV6-4; length: 12; CDR3: CASSLTGAEAFF
D: NA; J: TRBJ1-1; V: TRBV7-9; length: 16; CDR3: CASSLRGRAADTEAFF
D: NA; J: TRBJ1-3; V: TRBV7-2; length: 13; CDR3: CASTSEARNTIYF
D: NA; J: TRBJ1-1; V: TRBV15; length: 15; CDR3: CATTRGTGPEWEAFF
D: NA; J: TRBJ1-2; V: TRBV2; length: 13; CDR3: CASNLVKTSGYTF
D: NA; J: TRBJ2-7; V: TRBV13; length: 14; CDR3: CASSYLTGQLEQYF
D: NA; J: TRBJ2-7; V: TRBV5-1; length: 16; CDR3: CASSATDGEITYEQYF
D: TRBD2; J: TRBJ2-1; V: TRBV5-4; length: 16; CDR3: CASSLDTGGSYNEQFF
D: TRBD1; J: TRBJ2-5; V: TRBV7-8; length: 16; CDR3: CASSKFRDRGLETQYF
D: TRBD1; J: TRBJ2-4; V: TRBV19; length: 13; CDR3: CASRSTGENIQYF
D: TRBD2; J: TRBJ2-7; V: TRBV7-9; length: 16; CDR3: CASSHPGLAGLDEQYF
D: NA; J: TRBJ1-2; V: TRBV11-2; length: 13; CDR3: CASSLAGTPIHTF
D: NA; J: TRBJ2-3; V: TRBV19; length: 13; CDR3: CASGGQLGNTQYF
D: NA; J: TRBJ1-2; V: TRBV5-1; length: 13; CDR3: CASSLLPGSGYTF
D: NA; J: TRBJ2-5; V: TRBV9; length: 14; CDR3: CASSFRRGQETQYF
D: TRBD2; J: TRBJ2-4; V: TRBV5-6; length: 14; CDR3: CASKAGVAKNIQYF
D: TRBD1; J: TRBJ2-5; V: TRBV5-4; length: 14; CDR3: CASRPTGGSETQYF
D: TRBD2; J: TRBJ2-4; V: TRBV5-1; length: 18; CDR3: CASSLGLAGGDVKNIQYF
D: NA; J: TRBJ2-5; V: TRBV6-1; length: 17; CDR3: CASSEWTGEGGQETQYF
D: NA; J: TRBJ2-4; V: TRBV29-1; length: 14; CDR3: CSATGTLAKNIQYF
D: NA; J: TRBJ1-6; V: TRBV6-6; length: 13; CDR3: CATTRSSESPLHF